The 23 T cell receptor beta chains below come from one sample, sequenced in a study of regulatory T cells in long-lasting Graves disease. CDR3 regions were amplified by Arm-PCR using iRepertoire HTBI primers to build TCR beta libraries. One entry per CDR3 protein results from TCRdb running MiXCR on the multiplex PCR reads. The sample has 450,000 to 500,000 distinct CDR3 sequences, 16% seen once. Indicated time point: newly diagnosed GD, antithyroid drugs for less than 3 months. Extracted RNA from PBMCs served as the source of the TCR library. This sample also belongs to another study, concerning T cells in Graves' hyperthyroidism and ophthalmopathy.

This material consisted of peripheral blood mononuclear cells (PBMCs), taken at new diagnosis, from a patient treated with antithyroid drugs. Every receptor here comes from a man between 40 and 49 years old with Graves disease.

The table lists this clonotype with many counts. The chain combines TRBV11-2 with TRBJ2-2; D not resolved. This CDR3 contains 13 residues. V shed 5 bases and J shed 6 bases, with 10 bases lying between them. The germline gives CDR1 SGHAT, CDR2 FQNNGV. The CDR3 DNA is TGTGCCAGCAGCCTAGGTTTTGCCGGGGAGCTGTTTTTT. As protein: CASSLGFAGELFF.

This clonotype has at least ten counts. This chain uses TRBV2 with TRBJ2-2; weak D call: TRBD2 (6 bases). This CDR3 is built from 15 residues. Germline-derived CDR1 and CDR2 are SNHLY and FYNNEI. V shed 8 bases and J shed 4 bases, with 17 bases lying between them. CDR3 nucleotide sequence: TGTGCCAGCCGGGGGACTTACGGGAGCACCGGGGAGCTGTTTTTT. It translates to CASRGTYGSTGELFF. Based on the CDR3 plus reference TRBV2 and TRBJ2-2, the full variable domain is EPEVTQTPSHQVTQMGQEVILRCVPISNHLYFYWYRQILGQKVEFLVSFYNNEISEKSEIFDDQFSVERPDGSNFTLKIRSTKLEDSAMYFCASRGTYGSTGELFFGEGSRLTVL.

This clonotype was counted ten times or more. This sequence joins TRBV6-9 and TRBJ1-1, with TRBD1 matching over 9 bases. The V gene end was trimmed by 2 bases and the J gene end by 5 bases; junction bases not matched to a gene: 9. Germline assignment: CDR1 MNHGY and CDR2 SVAAGI. This CDR3 has 16 amino acids. This CDR3 is CASSYPTGGGWTEAFF. The DNA of the CDR3 is TGTGCCAGCAGTTATCCGACAGGGGGAGGATGGACTGAAGCTTTCTTT.

A remark on this clonotype: A much bigger clone sits one base away, suggesting this may be a read error. The J gene is TRBJ2-1, the V gene TRBV7-9; 10 nucleotides align to TRBD2. Germline values: CDR1 SEHNR, CDR2 FQNEAQ (reference sequence). V dropped 2 bases and J dropped 6; count of bases not matched to a gene: 4. This CDR3 has 15 amino acids. CDR3 DNA: TGTGCCAGCAGCTTAACAGCGGGAGGGCCCAATGAGCAGTTCTTC. Protein product: CASSLTAGGPNEQFF.

This clonotype was seen repeatedly, ten times or more. The V and J genes are TRBV18 and TRBJ2-7, with a tentative D call TRBD2 (7 bases). The germline gives CDR1 KGHSH, CDR2 LQKENI. V lost 6 bases to trimming and J lost 0 bases, with 15 bases between them. There are 15 residues in the CDR3. The CDR3 region has the DNA TGTGCCAGCTCCCCTGGGGGGGGCGCCTCCTACGAGCAGTACTTC. Its protein product is CASSPGGGASYEQYF.

V gene TRBV4-1 combines with J gene TRBJ1-6; perhaps TRBD1 as D (6 bases). The CDR3 consists of 15 residues. V gave up 6 bases and J gave up 9 bases, with 18 bases separating them. The germline gives CDR1 MGHRA, CDR2 YSYEKL. This CDR3 is CASSPREGGSSPLHF. The DNA of the CDR3 is TGCGCCAGCAGTCCGCGGGAAGGGGGTAGTTCACCCCTCCACTTT.

This clonotype was seen repeatedly, ten times or more. The V call is TRBV18, the J call TRBJ2-2; the D is unclear. This CDR3 has 13 residues. Deletions cut 1 base from V and 5 bases from J, with 5 bases between. Looked up from germline, CDR1 is KGHSH and CDR2 is LQKENI. In nucleotides, the CDR3 is TGTGCCAGCTCACCACGGTCTACCGGGGAGCTGTTTTTT. This codes for CASSPRSTGELFF. Full variable domain (rest looked up from reference TRBV18 and TRBJ2-2): NAGVMQNPRHLVRRRGQEARLRCSPMKGHSHVYWYRQLPEEGLKFMVYLQKENIIDESGMPKERFSAEFPKEGPSILRIQQVVRGDSAAYFCASSPRSTGELFFGEGSRLTVL.

This clonotype has ten or more counts. V is TRBV29-1 and J is TRBJ2-3; D might be TRBD2 (6 bases). Looked up from germline, CDR1 is SQVTM and CDR2 is ANQGSEA. The length of the CDR3 is 13 residues. The V gene lost 5 bases and the J gene lost 3 bases, with 12 bases spanning the gap. CDR3 residues: CSVRIAETDTQYF. The CDR3, as DNA: TGCAGCGTTCGGATAGCGGAAACAGATACGCAGTATTTT.

This clonotype was recorded a few times. The genes are TRBV20-1 and TRBJ2-1; D gene uncertain. Trimming removed 2 bases from V and 6 bases from J, with 14 bases in between. The CDR3 has 14 amino acids. From germline, CDR1 is DFQATT and CDR2 SNEGSKA (reference sequence). CDR3 nucleotide sequence: TGCAGTGCTAGATATGGTATTAGTTCCAATGAGCAGTTCTTC. It translates to CSARYGISSNEQFF.

The sample holds a few counts of this clonotype. V usage is TRBV29-1 and J usage is TRBJ1-1, with D tentatively TRBD1 (5 bases). Trimming shortened V by 4 bases and J by 6 bases, and 15 bases separated the two germline ends. Germline lookup yields CDR1 SQVTM and CDR2 ANQGSEA. The CDR3 is made up of 13 amino acids. In DNA, the CDR3 is TGCAGCGTTGTTAATCGTGGGACGGCTGAAGCTTTCTTT. Amino acid sequence: CSVVNRGTAEAFF.

The J gene is TRBJ2-5, the V gene TRBV20-1, with 10 positions matching TRBD1. The CDR3 is made up of 14 amino acids. The germline CDR1 and CDR2 sequences are DFQATT and SNEGSKA (reference sequence). With V trimmed by 5 bases and J by 9 bases, 12 bases remained unmatched. The CDR3 loop reads CSAPGTGVRLAQYF. The CDR3, as DNA: TGCAGTGCTCCCGGGACAGGGGTTCGTCTGGCCCAGTACTTC.

This clonotype was recorded many times. This chain uses TRBV2 with TRBJ2-7; D uncertain. Germline-derived CDR1 and CDR2 are SNHLY and FYNNEI. Trimming took 1 base from V and 0 from J, leaving 7 bases between them. The CDR3 has 14 residues. CDR3: CASSEEVSSYEQYF. The CDR3 region has the DNA TGTGCCAGCAGTGAAGAGGTGAGCTCCTACGAGCAGTACTTC.

This clonotype has a count of ten or more. The chain joins TRBV30 to TRBJ2-3; 9 bases are shared with TRBD2. Unmatched junction bases numbered 9, after V lost 1 base and J lost 7 bases. The CDR3 loop spans 15 amino acids. The germline gives CDR1 GTSNPN, CDR2 SVGIG (reference sequence). For the CDR3, the DNA is TGTGCCTGGAGTGAAGGTAGCGGGAGAACAAATACGCAGTATTTT. Translation gives CAWSEGSGRTNTQYF.

As concerns this clonotype: At one of its ends the junction is not consistent with the germline gene, which may arise from a read error. The gene calls are TRBV12-5 and TRBJ2-7, with 7 bases fitting TRBD1. From germline, CDR1 is LGHNT and CDR2 FRNRAP. CDR3 length: 15 residues. The CDR3: CTSGLPGQATYEQYF. The CDR3 region has the DNA TGTACTAGTGGTTTGCCAGGACAGGCTACCTACGAGCAGTACTTC.

This clonotype has at least ten counts. The V gene is TRBV11-2, the J gene TRBJ1-2, with D unresolved. The CDR3 sequence is 13 residues long. Per the germline V gene, CDR1 is SGHAT and CDR2 is FQNNGV. Trimming removed 3 bases from V and 8 bases from J, with 13 bases in between. The DNA for the CDR3 is TGTGCCAGCAGCTTCCCGGGGATAGGAGGCTACACCTTC. This codes for CASSFPGIGGYTF.

This clonotype was observed a handful of times. This chain joins TRBV29-1 and TRBJ2-1; tentatively, D is TRBD1 (5 bases). The V gene's germline CDR1 is SQVTM and CDR2 ANQGSEA. Trimming took 5 bases from V and 12 from J, leaving 20 bases between them. This CDR3 has 13 residues. CDR3 region: CSVFQGRRGGQFF. CDR3 nucleotides: TGCAGCGTTTTCCAAGGCCGTAGGGGCGGGCAGTTCTTC.

With respect to this clonotype: Relative to the germline gene, one junction end is altered; a read error may explain this. The V and J genes are TRBV5-1 and TRBJ2-7, with D tentatively TRBD2 (6 bases). Germline-derived CDR1 and CDR2 are SGHRS and YFSETQ. The CDR3 runs 12 residues. CDR3 residues: CASGLRGYEQYF. The CDR3 DNA is TGCGCCAGCGGCTTGCGGGGTTACGAGCAGTACTTC.

This clonotype was counted only a few times. The chain has TRBV28 and TRBJ1-1; 8 nucleotides match TRBD1. CDR1 MDHEN and CDR2 SYDVKM come from the germline V gene. The CDR3 is 14 residues long. J was trimmed by 4 bases and V by 5 bases; bases with no gene match: 6. The CDR3 coding sequence is TGTGCCAGCAGTCCAGGGGGCAGAGGCACTGAAGCTTTCTTT. Amino acid sequence: CASSPGGRGTEAFF.

Concerning this clonotype: A much larger clone differs from this one at a single base, so this may be a read error. The chain has TRBV30 and TRBJ1-2, with D maybe TRBD1 (5 bases). The V gene's germline CDR1 is GTSNPN and CDR2 SVGIG (reference sequence). This CDR3 contains 13 residues. Trimming left V 4 bases short and J 4 bases short, with 13 bases between. The CDR3 spells CAWNTGLGYGYTF. In nucleotides, the CDR3 is TGTGCCTGGAATACGGGGCTCGGCTATGGCTACACCTTC.

A few counts support this clonotype. CDR3 sequence reads: CASSDGLAGVIYEQYF. The CDR3 DNA is TGCGCCAGCAGTGATGGACTAGCGGGAGTAATCTACGAGCAGTACTTC. The V and J genes are TRBV10-2 and TRBJ2-7, with TRBD2 identical over 13 bases. This CDR3 has 16 amino acids. Trimming removed 3 bases from V and 3 bases from J; junction bases left unmatched: 5. CDR1 WSHSY and CDR2 SAAADI come from the germline V gene.

This clonotype was seen a handful of times. The V and J genes are TRBV19 and TRBJ1-6; 9 nucleotides agree with TRBD1. The CDR3 is made up of 14 amino acids. Losses at the gene ends were 4 bases for V and 8 bases for J; bases not matched to a gene: 3. The V gene's germline CDR1 is LNHDA and CDR2 SQIVND (reference sequence). The CDR3 nucleotides read TGTGCCAGTAGTACGGGGACAGGGTATTCACCCCTCCACTTT. Residues: CASSTGTGYSPLHF. The entire variable domain, with the rest obtained from reference TRBV19 and TRBJ1-6, is as follows: DGGITQSPKYLFRKEGQNVTLSCEQNLNHDAMYWYRQDPGQGLRLIYYSQIVNDFQKGDIAEGYSVSREKKESFPLTVTSAQKNPTAFYLCASSTGTGYSPLHFGNGTRLTVT.

This clonotype turned up a few times. The chain has TRBV29-1 and TRBJ2-5; 8 bases agree with TRBD2. CDR1 and CDR2 (germline): SQVTM, ANQGSEA. V was pared by 6 bases and J by 4 bases, with 7 bases of the junction left unmatched. This CDR3 is 13 amino acids long. In nucleotides, the CDR3 is TGCAGCGTCCTGATAGCGGGACGAGAGACCCAGTACTTC. Protein: CSVLIAGRETQYF.

This clonotype was seen only a few times. V is TRBV6-2 or TRBV6-3 and J is TRBJ2-7, with D possibly being TRBD1 (5 bases). Trimming pared 3 bases from V and 3 bases from J, leaving 18 bases between. The CDR3 extends over 16 amino acids. Germline assignment: CDR1 MNHEY and CDR2 SVGEGT. CDR3 coding DNA: TGTGCCAGCAGTTATAAGAAAGGACACAACGACTACGAGCAGTACTTC. Encoded protein: CASSYKKGHNDYEQYF.